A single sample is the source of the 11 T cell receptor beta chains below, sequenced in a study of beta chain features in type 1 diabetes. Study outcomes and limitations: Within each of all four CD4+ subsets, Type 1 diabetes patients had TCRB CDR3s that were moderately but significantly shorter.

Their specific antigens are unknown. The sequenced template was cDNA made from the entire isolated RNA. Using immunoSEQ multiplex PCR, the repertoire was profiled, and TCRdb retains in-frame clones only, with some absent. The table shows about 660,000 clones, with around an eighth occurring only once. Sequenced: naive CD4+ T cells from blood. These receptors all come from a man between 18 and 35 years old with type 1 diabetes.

For the CDR3, the DNA is TGTGCCAGCAGTGTTACAGGGGGGAATAATGGCTACACCTTC. The encoded protein is CASSVTGGNNGYTF. This chain connects TRBV27 to TRBJ1-2, with TRBD1 matching 8 bases. Germline assignment: CDR1 MNHEY and CDR2 SMNVEV (reference sequence). With V trimmed by 5 bases and J by 6 bases, 8 bases remained unmatched. The CDR3 is 14 residues long.

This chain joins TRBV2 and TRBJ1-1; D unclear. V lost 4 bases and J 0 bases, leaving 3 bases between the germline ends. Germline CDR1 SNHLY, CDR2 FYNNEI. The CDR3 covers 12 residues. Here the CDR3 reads CASSGLNTEAFF. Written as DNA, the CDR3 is TGTGCCAGCAGTGGACTGAACACTGAAGCTTTCTTT.

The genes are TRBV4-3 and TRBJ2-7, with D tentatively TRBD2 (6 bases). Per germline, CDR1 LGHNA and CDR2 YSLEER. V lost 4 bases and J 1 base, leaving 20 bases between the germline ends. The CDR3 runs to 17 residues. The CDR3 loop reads CASSPQWGAGSSYEQYF. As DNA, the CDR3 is TGCGCCAGCAGCCCCCAATGGGGTGCGGGATCTTCCTACGAGCAGTACTTC.

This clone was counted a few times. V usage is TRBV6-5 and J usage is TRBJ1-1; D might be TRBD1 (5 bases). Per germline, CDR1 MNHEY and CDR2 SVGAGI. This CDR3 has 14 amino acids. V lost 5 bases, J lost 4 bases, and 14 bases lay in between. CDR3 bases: TGTGCCAGCAGTAGCGGGGACTCGGGCACTGAAGCTTTCTTT. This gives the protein CASSSGDSGTEAFF.

CDR3 in amino acids: CASGRDQETQYF. CDR3 nucleotides: TGTGCCAGCGGGCGGGACCAAGAGACCCAGTACTTC. V and J are TRBV5-6 and TRBJ2-5; tentative D call: TRBD2 (5 bases). Trimming removed 7 bases at V and 0 bases at J, with 7 bases between. Germline CDR1 SGHDT, CDR2 YYEEEE. The CDR3 is 12 amino acids.

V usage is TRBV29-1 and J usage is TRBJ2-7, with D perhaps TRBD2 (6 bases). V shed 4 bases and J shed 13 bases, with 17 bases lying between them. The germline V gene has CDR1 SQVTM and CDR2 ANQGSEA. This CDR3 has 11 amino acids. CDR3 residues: CSVVGSGFFYF. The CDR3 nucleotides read TGCAGCGTTGTCGGTAGCGGATTCTTTTACTTC.

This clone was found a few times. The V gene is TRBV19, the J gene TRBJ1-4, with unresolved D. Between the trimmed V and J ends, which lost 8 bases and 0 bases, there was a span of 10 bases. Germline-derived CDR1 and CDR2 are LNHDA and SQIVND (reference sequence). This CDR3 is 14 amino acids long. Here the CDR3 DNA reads TGTGCCAGTCTGGACGGCACAACTAATGAAAAACTGTTTTTT. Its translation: CASLDGTTNEKLFF.

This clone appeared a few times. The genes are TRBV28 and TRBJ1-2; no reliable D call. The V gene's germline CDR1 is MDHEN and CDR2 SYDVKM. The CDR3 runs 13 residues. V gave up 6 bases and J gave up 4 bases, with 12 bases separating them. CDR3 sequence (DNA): TGTGCCAGCAGGTTGGACTTCCCCTATGGCTACACCTTC. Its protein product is CASRLDFPYGYTF.

The CDR3 DNA is TGCGCCAGCAGCCATGACAGGGACTATGGCTACACCTTC. This codes for CASSHDRDYGYTF. This rearrangement joins TRBV5-1 to TRBJ1-2; TRBD1 agrees at 7 bases. The germline V gene has CDR1 SGHRS and CDR2 YFSETQ. The CDR3 has 13 amino acids. J gave up 3 bases and V 4 bases, and 3 bases lay outside the gene matches.

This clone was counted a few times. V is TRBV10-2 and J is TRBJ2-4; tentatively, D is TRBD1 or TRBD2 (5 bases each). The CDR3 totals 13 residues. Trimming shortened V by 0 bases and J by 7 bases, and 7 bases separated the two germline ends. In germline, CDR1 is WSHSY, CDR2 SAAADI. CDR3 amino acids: CASSESGPNIQYF. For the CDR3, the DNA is TGCGCCAGCAGTGAGTCGGGACCGAACATTCAGTACTTC.

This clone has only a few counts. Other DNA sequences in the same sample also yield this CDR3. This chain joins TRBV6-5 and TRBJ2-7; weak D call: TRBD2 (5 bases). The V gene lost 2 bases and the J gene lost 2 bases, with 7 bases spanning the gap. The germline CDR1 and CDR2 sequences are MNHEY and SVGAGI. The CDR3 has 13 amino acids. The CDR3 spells CASSYPGTYEQYF. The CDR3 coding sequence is TGTGCCAGCAGTTACCCGGGGACCTACGAGCAGTACTTC.